This T cell receptor beta chain appears in the sequencing data of a study of T-cell reconstitution after alpha-beta-depleted transplantation in children. This sample's TCRbeta library carried unique molecular identifier barcodes. One entry per CDR3 protein results from TCRdb running MiXCR on the PCR reads. The sample records around 800,000 distinct CDR3 sequences, around 15% being singletons. The sequence derives from a male patient younger than 18 who had a stem cell transplant for acute lymphoblastic leukemia, so the T cells may come from the graft donor. The sample here was PBMCs, mostly from graft donor cells, taken 360 days after TCRalphabeta/CD19-depleted stem cell transplant.

CDR3 nucleotides: TGTGCCATCAGTGCGGCGGGAAGCGGCGGGACAGATACGCAGTATTTT. It specifies CAISAAGSGGTDTQYF. The rearrangement links TRBV10-3 to TRBJ2-3, with D possibly matching TRBD2 (6 bases). V gave up 4 bases and J gave up 3 bases, with 17 bases separating them. The germline CDR1 and CDR2 sequences are ENHRY and SYGVKD. This CDR3 has 16 amino acids.